Listed here are 16 T cell receptor beta chains from one sample, sequenced in a study of blood T cell repertoires in COVID-19. Profiling relied on immunoSEQ multiplex PCR, and the TCRdb table lists in-frame clones only, not all of them. This sample has about 110,000 clones, with about 85% found just once. Sequenced: peripheral blood. These receptors all come from a human donor in a cohort sampled during active COVID-19.

On this clone itself: Additional DNA sequences in this sample encode the identical CDR3. In nucleotides, the CDR3 is TGTGCCAGCAGCTCTGGGCGGGGTACATCGCCCCTCCACTTT. Protein: CASSSGRGTSPLHF. V and J are TRBV5-6 and TRBJ1-6; no reliable D call. Germline lookup yields CDR1 SGHDT and CDR2 YYEEEE. The germline V and J ends were trimmed by 3 bases and 13 bases, with 17 bases remaining between them. The CDR3 totals 14 residues.

The rearrangement uses TRBV18 and TRBJ1-6; D gene uncertain. CDR3 size: 16 residues. V dropped 1 base and J dropped 5 bases, with 12 bases sitting between them. Germline CDR1 KGHSH, CDR2 LQKENI. The CDR3 region is CASSPQMVRNNSPLHF. The DNA for the CDR3 is TGTGCCAGCTCACCACAGATGGTCAGAAATAATTCACCCCTCCACTTT.

This chain links TRBV29-1 with TRBJ2-1; possible D gene TRBD1, 6 bases. Deletions cut 6 bases from V and 4 bases from J, with 13 bases between. Germline V gene lookup returns CDR1 SQVTM and CDR2 ANQGSEA. The CDR3 is 13 residues long. Written as DNA, the CDR3 is TGCAGCGTGGCAGGGACAATATACAATGAGCAGTTCTTC. Encoded protein: CSVAGTIYNEQFF.

This chain uses TRBV6-5 with TRBJ2-3; TRBD1 matches 7 bases. This CDR3 is 13 amino acids long. Germline CDR1 is MNHEY and CDR2 is SVGAGI. Losses at the gene ends were 4 bases for V and 8 bases for J; bases not matched to a gene: 6. CDR3 sequence (DNA): TGTGCCAGCAGTTTGGGGACAGCCCTTACGCAGTATTTT. This encodes CASSLGTALTQYF.

This clone was picked up one time. V usage is TRBV11-2 and J usage is TRBJ2-3; D perhaps matches TRBD2 (5 bases). Germline CDR1 and CDR2: SGHAT and FQNNGV. The CDR3 sequence is 13 residues long. V shed 1 base and J shed 14 bases, with 16 bases lying between them. The CDR3 here is CASSLARSGRGYF. As DNA, the CDR3 is TGTGCCAGCAGCTTAGCACGGAGCGGACGTGGGTATTTT. Complete variable domain (other parts from reference TRBV11-2 and TRBJ2-3): EAGVAQSPRYKIIEKRQSVAFWCNPISGHATLYWYQQILGQGPKLLIQFQNNGVVDDSQLPKDRFSAERLKGVDSTLKIQPAKLEDSAVYLCASSLARSGRGYFGPGTRLTVL.

The chain is built from TRBV18 and TRBJ2-7, with 8 bases lining up with TRBD1. J gave up 4 bases and V 3 bases, and 8 bases lay outside the gene matches. Per germline, CDR1 KGHSH and CDR2 LQKENI. The CDR3 contains 15 residues. CDR3 DNA sequence: TGTGCCAGCTCACCTCAGAGACAGGGGACGTACGAGCAGTACTTC. Translated: CASSPQRQGTYEQYF.

The gene calls are TRBV5-1 and TRBJ2-2, with D unresolved. CDR1 is SGHRS, CDR2 YFSETQ, per germline. The CDR3 covers 15 residues. Trimming took 0 bases from V and 4 from J, leaving 10 bases between them. CDR3: CASSLDVRSTGELFF. CDR3 nucleotide sequence: TGCGCCAGCAGCTTGGACGTGCGTAGCACCGGGGAGCTGTTTTTT.

This chain links TRBV2 with TRBJ2-5, with a tentative D call TRBD1 (7 bases). CDR3 length equals 13 residues. V was pared by 6 bases and J by 2 bases, with 10 bases between. Germline loops: CDR1 SNHLY, CDR2 FYNNEI. CDR3: CASSAGQQETQYF. CDR3 DNA sequence: TGTGCCAGCAGCGCGGGACAGCAAGAGACCCAGTACTTC. Drawing the rest from reference TRBV2 and TRBJ2-5, the complete variable domain is EPEVTQTPSHQVTQMGQEVILRCVPISNHLYFYWYRQILGQKVEFLVSFYNNEISEKSEIFDDQFSVERPDGSNFTLKIRSTKLEDSAMYFCASSAGQQETQYFGPGTRLLVL.

The chain has TRBV4-2 and TRBJ2-3; 8 bases line up with TRBD1. The CDR3 loop spans 15 amino acids. With 3 bases clipped from V and 1 base from J, the junction kept 3 bases outside the gene matches. Germline V CDR1 and CDR2: LGHNA, YNFKEQ. In DNA, the CDR3 is TGTGCCAGCAGCCAGGGACAGGTAGGCACAGATACGCAGTATTTT. As protein: CASSQGQVGTDTQYF.

V is TRBV9 and J is TRBJ2-1; 8 bases fit TRBD2. The CDR3 spans 15 residues. Trimming at V came to 3 bases and at J to 5 bases, leaving 7 bases not matched to a gene. The germline V gene has CDR1 SGDLS and CDR2 YYNGEE. The chain's CDR3 is CASSAGTRANNEQFF. Here the CDR3 DNA reads TGTGCCAGCAGCGCCGGGACTAGGGCCAACAATGAGCAGTTCTTC. The full variable domain, rest sourced from reference TRBV9 and TRBJ2-1, is DSGVTQTPKHLITATGQRVTLRCSPRSGDLSVYWYQQSLDQGLQFLIQYYNGEERAKGNILERFSAQQFPDLHSELNLSSLELGDSALYFCASSAGTRANNEQFFGPGTRLTVL.

The chain couples TRBV5-5 to TRBJ1-1; the D gene is possibly TRBD1 (5 bases). CDR1 is SGHKS, CDR2 YYEKEE, per germline (reference sequence). This CDR3 region has 15 residues. V lost 4 bases and J 6 bases, leaving 19 bases between the germline ends. CDR3: CASSIDPGVRAEAFF. The CDR3 nucleotides are TGTGCCAGCAGCATCGATCCGGGGGTGAGGGCTGAAGCTTTCTTT.

The chain uses TRBV2 and TRBJ1-2, with 9 bases identical to TRBD1. CDR3 length: 14 amino acids. V was clipped by 5 bases and J by 7 bases; unmatched bases: 8. Per the germline V gene, CDR1 is SNHLY and CDR2 is FYNNEI. CDR3 sequence reads: CASSNTGGWFGYTF. CDR3 nucleotides: TGTGCCAGCAGTAATACAGGGGGCTGGTTTGGCTACACCTTC.

The CDR3 DNA follows: TGTGCCATCAGTGATGGACAGGCAAACAATCAGCCCCAGCATTTT. This gives the protein CAISDGQANNQPQHF. The V call is TRBV10-3, the J call TRBJ1-5; 7 nucleotides line up with TRBD1. This CDR3 has 15 residues. In germline, CDR1 is ENHRY, CDR2 SYGVKD. Trimming removed 3 bases from V and 3 bases from J; junction bases left unmatched: 5.

This sequence joins TRBV10-3 and TRBJ2-1; TRBD1 matches 8 bases. The CDR3 is 20 residues long. Germline V gene data show CDR1 as ENHRY and CDR2 as SYGVKD. V shed 6 bases and J 5 bases; nucleotides not matched to a gene: 24. The CDR3: CAIRGQAPPHTPNTHNEQFF. The CDR3 DNA sequence: TGTGCCATCAGGGGACAGGCGCCCCCTCATACGCCAAACACCCACAATGAGCAGTTCTTC.

V is TRBV5-1 and J is TRBJ1-2; TRBD1 aligns across 7 bases. The V segment lost 4 bases and the J segment 4 bases; nucleotides outside the gene matches: 7. The V gene's germline CDR1 is SGHRS and CDR2 YFSETQ. There are 14 residues in the CDR3. DNA of the CDR3: TGCGCCAGCAGCGACGGGGACAGCTTCTATGGCTACACCTTC. Protein: CASSDGDSFYGYTF.

The chain carries TRBV27 and TRBJ1-4; 7 positions agree with TRBD1. V trimming: 5 bases; J trimming: 8 bases; junction bases outside the gene matches: 8. The CDR3 sequence is 14 residues long. Germline V gene data show CDR1 as MNHEY and CDR2 as SMNVEV (reference sequence). The DNA of the CDR3 is TGTGCCAGCAGTGTAGACAGGGAACACGAAAAACTGTTTTTT. The encoded protein is CASSVDREHEKLFF.